Below, 17 T cell receptor beta chains from the same sample are listed, as sequenced in a study of shared clonotypes between healthy human individuals (TCRdb year 2020). The library came from the immunoSEQ multiplex PCR assay. TCRdb took over this immuneACCESS table, retaining in-frame rearrangements with V and J assigned. Such tables are incomplete; in checked studies, under half of the missing clones stem from an unresolved V gene, and the remainder is unexplained. The sample table lists about 1 million clones, approximately 72% of them with a count of one. 1.4% of the sample is taken by the ten largest. Sequencing used memory CD4+ T cells sorted from blood. Read against the paper, the sample's cell subset or site label means: CD45RA-negative fraction. The receptors here all came from a man in his late teens or twenties in good health.

The J gene is TRBJ1-4, the V gene TRBV18; D might be TRBD1 (5 bases). The CDR3 loop spans 16 amino acids. The germline V gene has CDR1 KGHSH and CDR2 LQKENI. The V end lost 2 bases, the J end lost 0 bases, and 10 bases lay between the germline ends. As DNA, the CDR3 is TGTGCCAGCTCACCAATCCAGGGTGCAACTAATGAAAAACTGTTTTTT. Translating it yields CASSPIQGATNEKLFF.

Here the CDR3 reads CASSLLPGPYEQYF. The CDR3 DNA reads as TGTGCCAGCAGCTTATTACCAGGTCCCTACGAGCAGTACTTC. J is TRBJ2-7 and V is TRBV5-4, with unresolved D. Germline-derived CDR1 and CDR2 are SGHNT and YYREEE (reference sequence). V lost 2 bases, J lost 2 bases, and 11 bases lay in between. The CDR3 runs 14 residues.

V and J are TRBV19 and TRBJ2-1, with D unclear. This CDR3 comprises 12 residues. Germline V gene sequence: CDR1 LNHDA, CDR2 SQIVND (reference sequence). V was shortened by 6 bases and J by 4 bases, with 7 bases between the two germline ends. CDR3 residues: CASSGRYNEQFF. CDR3 nucleotide sequence: TGTGCCAGTAGCGGACGGTACAATGAGCAGTTCTTC.

This chain uses TRBV5-4 with TRBJ2-7; perhaps TRBD1 as D (5 bases). CDR1 is SGHNT, CDR2 YYREEE, per germline (reference sequence). V was shortened by 2 bases and J by 4 bases, with 10 bases between the two germline ends. The CDR3 is 13 residues long. CDR3 in amino acids: CASSLDPGYEQYF. The CDR3 DNA reads as TGTGCCAGCAGCTTAGATCCAGGGTACGAGCAGTACTTC.

The chain combines TRBV6-1 with TRBJ1-6, with TRBD1 as a possible D gene (6 bases). The CDR3 length is 15 residues. V was pared by 4 bases and J by 11 bases, with 18 bases between. CDR1 and CDR2 from the germline V gene are MNHNS and SASEGT. Here the CDR3 reads CASSGLQGTGAPLHF. Written as DNA, the CDR3 is TGTGCCAGCAGTGGATTACAGGGAACCGGGGCACCCCTCCACTTT.

This clone has just a few counts. This sequence joins TRBV5-1 and TRBJ1-5, with unresolved D. Germline assignment: CDR1 SGHRS and CDR2 YFSETQ. V dropped 5 bases and J dropped 0 bases, with 6 bases sitting between them. CDR3 length: 13 residues. CDR3 region: CASRSSSNQPQHF. The CDR3 nucleotides read TGCGCCAGCAGGTCTAGTAGCAATCAGCCCCAGCATTTT.

The V and J genes are TRBV7-2 and TRBJ2-3; no clear D. Trimming took 1 base from V and 0 from J, leaving 11 bases between them. Germline-derived CDR1 and CDR2 are SGHTA and FQGNSA. CDR3 length: 16 residues. In nucleotides, the CDR3 is TGTGCCAGCAGCTTAGGCGGCTGGTTTAGCACAGATACGCAGTATTTT. It is translated as CASSLGGWFSTDTQYF. Drawing the rest from reference TRBV7-2 and TRBJ2-3, the complete variable domain is GAGVSQSPSNKVTEKGKDVELRCDPISGHTALYWYRQSLGQGLEFLIYFQGNSAPDKSGLPSDRFSAERTGGSVSTLTIQRTQQEDSAVYLCASSLGGWFSTDTQYFGPGTRLTVL.

Concerning this clone itself: Other DNA variants within this sample encode the same CDR3. This chain links TRBV10-3 with TRBJ2-7; D might be TRBD1 or TRBD2, each matching 5 bases. Looked up from germline, CDR1 is ENHRY and CDR2 is SYGVKD. CDR3 size: 14 residues. The V end lost 0 bases, the J end lost 2 bases, and 8 bases lay between the germline ends. The CDR3 region is CAISESGTAYEQYF. DNA for the CDR3: TGTGCCATCAGTGAGTCGGGGACGGCCTACGAGCAGTACTTC.

Concerning this clone itself: This sample also contains other DNA sequences that code for the same CDR3. This chain connects TRBV5-1 to TRBJ2-7, with 9 bases matching TRBD2. J gave up 2 bases and V 0 bases, and 3 bases lay outside the gene matches. Germline-derived CDR1 and CDR2 are SGHRS and YFSETQ. There are 15 residues in the CDR3. The CDR3 region has the DNA TGCGCCAGCAGCTTGGCGCTAGCGGGAACCTACGAGCAGTACTTC. Its protein is CASSLALAGTYEQYF.

The chain uses TRBV30 and TRBJ1-6; 9 bases match TRBD1. The CDR3 extends over 14 amino acids. Germline lookup yields CDR1 GTSNPN and CDR2 SVGIG (reference sequence). V trimming: 0 bases; J trimming: 7 bases; junction bases outside the gene matches: 1. The CDR3 protein is CAWSVGTGNSPLHF. As DNA, the CDR3 is TGTGCCTGGAGTGTAGGGACAGGGAATTCACCCCTCCACTTT.

This clone was picked up many times. The J gene is TRBJ1-5, the V gene TRBV2; 8 bases are a match to TRBD1. Looked up from germline, CDR1 is SNHLY and CDR2 is FYNNEI. With V trimmed by 5 bases and J by 4 bases, 7 bases remained unmatched. This CDR3 has 15 amino acids. The CDR3 sequence: CASSLGQDFNQPQHF. CDR3 coding DNA: TGTGCCAGCAGTTTGGGACAGGACTTTAATCAGCCCCAGCATTTT.

The chain carries TRBV19 and TRBJ1-5; 8 nucleotides align to TRBD1. Per the germline V gene, CDR1 is LNHDA and CDR2 is SQIVND (reference sequence). With V trimmed by 3 bases and J by 7 bases, 14 bases remained unmatched. This CDR3 contains 17 residues. The CDR3 DNA reads as TGTGCCAGTAGTATGAGGACAGGGTCGGTTTCAGTGCAGCCCCAGCATTTT. This sequence encodes CASSMRTGSVSVQPQHF.

This clone appeared once. V gene TRBV13 combines with J gene TRBJ2-1, with D possibly being TRBD1 (5 bases). V shed 3 bases and J shed 6 bases, with 15 bases lying between them. The CDR3 contains 15 residues. Germline loops: CDR1 PRHDT, CDR2 FYEKMQ (reference sequence). CDR3: CASSFRVHYANEQFF. The DNA for the CDR3 is TGTGCCAGCAGCTTCAGGGTTCACTACGCCAATGAGCAGTTCTTC.

This clone has only one observation. This chain uses TRBV6-5 with TRBJ2-4; 9 positions match TRBD2. Germline-derived CDR1 and CDR2 are MNHEY and SVGAGI. V shed 0 bases and J 8 bases; nucleotides not matched to a gene: 5. This CDR3 spans 15 amino acids. Here the CDR3 reads CASSYSAGGADIQYF. In DNA, the CDR3 is TGTGCCAGCAGTTACTCTGCGGGGGGGGCCGACATTCAGTACTTC.

This rearrangement joins TRBV5-4 to TRBJ1-4; D perhaps matches TRBD1 (5 bases). The CDR3 totals 15 residues. The V end was cut by 4 bases, the J end by 4 bases, with 14 bases between. Germline V gene lookup returns CDR1 SGHNT and CDR2 YYREEE (reference sequence). The CDR3 reads CASSPGRGINEKLFF. DNA for the CDR3: TGTGCCAGCAGCCCGGGTCGGGGGATTAATGAAAAACTGTTTTTT.

This rearrangement joins TRBV30 to TRBJ2-6, with 7 bases matching TRBD2. The CDR3 contains 14 residues. CDR1 is GTSNPN and CDR2 is SVGIG in the germline V gene (reference sequence). The trim removed 5 bases at V and 3 bases at J, leaving 4 bases unmatched. In DNA form, the CDR3 reads TGTGCCTGGGGAGCGGGAAATGGGGCCAACGTCCTGACTTTC. Amino acids: CAWGAGNGANVLTF.

V and J are TRBV4-1 and TRBJ2-7; a possible D gene is TRBD1 (6 bases). The V and J ends lost 3 bases and 0 bases respectively, with 12 bases between them. This CDR3 has 15 residues. Germline lookup yields CDR1 MGHRA and CDR2 YSYEKL. CDR3 nucleotides: TGCGCCAGCAGCCAGCCGGACAGATACTCCTACGAGCAGTACTTC. Translation: CASSQPDRYSYEQYF.